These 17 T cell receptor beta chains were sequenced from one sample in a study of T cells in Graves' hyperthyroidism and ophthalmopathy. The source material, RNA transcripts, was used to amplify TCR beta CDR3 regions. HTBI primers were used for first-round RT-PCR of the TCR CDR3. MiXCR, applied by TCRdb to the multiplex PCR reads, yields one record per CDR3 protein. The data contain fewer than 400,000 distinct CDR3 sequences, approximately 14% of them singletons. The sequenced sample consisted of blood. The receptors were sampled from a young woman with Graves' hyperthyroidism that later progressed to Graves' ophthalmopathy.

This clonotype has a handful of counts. The CDR3 here is CATSRAGDGYTF. The CDR3 DNA reads TGTGCCACCAGTCGGGCAGGGGATGGCTACACCTTC. J is TRBJ1-2 and V is TRBV24-1; possibly TRBD1 for D (6 bases). Looked up from germline, CDR1 is KGHDR and CDR2 is SFDVKD. This CDR3 contains 12 residues. Trimming removed 6 bases from V and 6 bases from J, with 10 bases in between.

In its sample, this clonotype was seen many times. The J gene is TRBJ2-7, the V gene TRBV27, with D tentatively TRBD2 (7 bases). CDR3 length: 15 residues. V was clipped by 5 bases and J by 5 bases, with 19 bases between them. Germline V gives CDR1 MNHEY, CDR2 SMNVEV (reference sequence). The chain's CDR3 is CASSPEQGGLDEQYF. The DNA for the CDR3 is TGTGCCAGCAGTCCCGAACAGGGAGGGCTAGACGAGCAGTACTTC.

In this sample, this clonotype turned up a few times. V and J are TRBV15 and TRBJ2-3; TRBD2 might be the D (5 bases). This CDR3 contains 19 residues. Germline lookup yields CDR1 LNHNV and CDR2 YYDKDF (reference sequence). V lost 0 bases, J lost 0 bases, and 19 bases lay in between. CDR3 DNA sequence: TGTGCCACCAGCAGAGAGCCCTTATTACGGGAAACCAGCACAGATACGCAGTATTTT. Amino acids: CATSREPLLRETSTDTQYF. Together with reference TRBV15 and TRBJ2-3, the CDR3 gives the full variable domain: DAMVIQNPRYQVTQFGKPVTLSCSQTLNHNVMYWYQQKSSQAPKLLFHYYDKDFNNEADTPDNFQSRRPNTSFCFLDIRSPGLGDTAMYLCATSREPLLRETSTDTQYFGPGTRLTVL.

The CDR3 spells CASSPWTGAYEQYF. The DNA for the CDR3 is TGTGCCAGCAGTCCCTGGACAGGGGCCTACGAGCAGTACTTC. This sequence joins TRBV28 and TRBJ2-7, with TRBD1 identical over 9 bases. After removal of 5 bases from V and 2 bases from J, the junction contained 4 bases not matched to a gene. The length of the CDR3 is 14 residues. CDR1 and CDR2 from the germline V gene are MDHEN and SYDVKM. Full variable domain (outside the CDR3, taken from reference TRBV28 and TRBJ2-7): DVKVTQSSRYLVKRTGEKVFLECVQDMDHENMFWYRQDPGLGLRLIYFSYDVKMKEKGDIPEGYSVSREKKERFSLILESASTNQTSMYLCASSPWTGAYEQYFGPGTRLTVT.

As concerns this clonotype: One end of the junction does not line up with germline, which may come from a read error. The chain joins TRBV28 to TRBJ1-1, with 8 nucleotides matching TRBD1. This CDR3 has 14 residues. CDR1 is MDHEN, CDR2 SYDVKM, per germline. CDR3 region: CASSDRQGYTEALF. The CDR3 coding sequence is TGTGCCAGCAGTGATCGACAGGGGTACACTGAAGCTCTCTTT.

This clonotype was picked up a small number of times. The CDR3 DNA reads TGTGCCACCATTCTTGAGGGCCATGAAGCTTTCTTT. Translating gives CATILEGHEAFF. V gene TRBV6-1 combines with J gene TRBJ1-1; the D is unclear. The CDR3 loop spans 12 amino acids. Trimming pared 10 bases from V and 7 bases from J, leaving 16 bases between. Germline loops: CDR1 MNHNS, CDR2 SASEGT.

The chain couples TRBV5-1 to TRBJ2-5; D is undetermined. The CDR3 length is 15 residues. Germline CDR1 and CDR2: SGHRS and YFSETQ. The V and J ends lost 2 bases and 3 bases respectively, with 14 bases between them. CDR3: CASSLGRGGEETQYF. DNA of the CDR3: TGCGCCAGCAGCTTAGGCCGCGGCGGAGAAGAGACCCAGTACTTC.

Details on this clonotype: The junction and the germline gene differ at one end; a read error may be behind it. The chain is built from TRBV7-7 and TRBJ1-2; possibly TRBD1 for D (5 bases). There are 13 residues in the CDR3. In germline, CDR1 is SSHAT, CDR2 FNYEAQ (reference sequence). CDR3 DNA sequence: TGTGCTAGCAGCGCTGGGGGGGTCTATGGCTACACCTTC. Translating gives CASSAGGVYGYTF.

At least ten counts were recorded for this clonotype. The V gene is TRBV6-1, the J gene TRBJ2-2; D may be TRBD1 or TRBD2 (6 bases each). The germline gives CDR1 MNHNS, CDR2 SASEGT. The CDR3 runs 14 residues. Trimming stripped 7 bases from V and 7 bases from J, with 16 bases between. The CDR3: CASTQLGGGGELFF. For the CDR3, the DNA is TGTGCCAGCACCCAACTAGGGGGAGGCGGGGAGCTGTTTTTT.

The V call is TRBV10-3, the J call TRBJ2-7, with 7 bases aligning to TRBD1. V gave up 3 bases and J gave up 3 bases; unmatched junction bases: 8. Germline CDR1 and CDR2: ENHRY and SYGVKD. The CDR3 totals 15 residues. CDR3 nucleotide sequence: TGTGCCATCAGTGACGCTTCCGGGACAGTCTACGAGCAGTACTTC. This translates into CAISDASGTVYEQYF.

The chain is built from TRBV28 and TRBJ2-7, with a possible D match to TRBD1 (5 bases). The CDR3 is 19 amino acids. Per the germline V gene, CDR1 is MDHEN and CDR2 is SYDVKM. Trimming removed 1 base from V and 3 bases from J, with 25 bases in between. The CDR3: CASSLSPRVTRTLLYEQYF. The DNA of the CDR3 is TGTGCCAGCAGTTTATCGCCCAGGGTGACCCGGACCCTACTCTACGAGCAGTACTTC.

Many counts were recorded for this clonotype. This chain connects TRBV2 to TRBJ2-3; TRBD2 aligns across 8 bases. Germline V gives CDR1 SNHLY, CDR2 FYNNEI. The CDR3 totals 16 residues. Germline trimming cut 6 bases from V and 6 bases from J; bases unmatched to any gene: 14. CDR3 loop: CASRDRTGLGVDTQYF. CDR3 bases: TGTGCCAGCAGGGACCGAACGGGACTAGGAGTGGATACGCAGTATTTT.

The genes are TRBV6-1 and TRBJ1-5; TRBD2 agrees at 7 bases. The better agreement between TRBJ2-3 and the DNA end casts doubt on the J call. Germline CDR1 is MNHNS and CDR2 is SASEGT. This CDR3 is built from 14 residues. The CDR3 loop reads CASSPRGGNQPQYF. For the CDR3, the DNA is TGTGCCAGCAGCCCGCGGGGAGGGAATCAGCCCCAGTATTTT.

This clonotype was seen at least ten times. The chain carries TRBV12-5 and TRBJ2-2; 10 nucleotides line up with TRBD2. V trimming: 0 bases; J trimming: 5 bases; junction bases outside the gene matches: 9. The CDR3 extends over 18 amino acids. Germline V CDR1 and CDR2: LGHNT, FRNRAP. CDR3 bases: TGTGCTAGTGGTTTGGTACATCTAGCGGGAGAGGGGACCGGGGAGCTGTTTTTT. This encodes CASGLVHLAGEGTGELFF.

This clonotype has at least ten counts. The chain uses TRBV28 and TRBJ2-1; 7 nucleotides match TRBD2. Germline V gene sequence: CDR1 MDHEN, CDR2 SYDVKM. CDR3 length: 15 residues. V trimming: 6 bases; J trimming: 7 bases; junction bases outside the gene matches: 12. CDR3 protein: CASRGERAGENEQFF. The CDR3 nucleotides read TGTGCCAGCAGGGGGGAGCGGGCGGGAGAGAATGAGCAGTTCTTC. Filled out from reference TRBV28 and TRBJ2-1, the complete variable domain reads DVKVTQSSRYLVKRTGEKVFLECVQDMDHENMFWYRQDPGLGLRLIYFSYDVKMKEKGDIPEGYSVSREKKERFSLILESASTNQTSMYLCASRGERAGENEQFFGPGTRLTVL.

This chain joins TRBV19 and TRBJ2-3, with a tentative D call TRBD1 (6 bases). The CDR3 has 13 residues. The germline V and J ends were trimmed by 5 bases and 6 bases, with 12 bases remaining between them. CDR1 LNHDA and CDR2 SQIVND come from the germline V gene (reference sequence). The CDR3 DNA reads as TGTGCCAGTAGTTGGGGGCCGGTCGATACGCAGTATTTT. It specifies CASSWGPVDTQYF.

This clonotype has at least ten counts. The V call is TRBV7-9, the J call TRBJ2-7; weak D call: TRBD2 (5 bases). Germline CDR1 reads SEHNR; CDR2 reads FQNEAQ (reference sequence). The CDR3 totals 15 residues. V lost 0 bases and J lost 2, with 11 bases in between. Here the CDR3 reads CASSLAGALPYEQYF. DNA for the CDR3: TGTGCCAGCAGCTTAGCGGGAGCCCTTCCCTACGAGCAGTACTTC.